This T cell receptor (beta chain) stems from a study of shared clonotypes between healthy human individuals. Across the whole study: A couple of women and three men aged 18 to 49 made up the donors. CD4 naive and memory got three plates each, CD8 naive two, CD8 memory one. General observations from the study: Sharing across four donors was seen in 5% to 5.5% of naive CD4 clonotypes.

Partitioning of CD4+ cells yielded a CD45RA+ naive subset and a CD45RA-negative memory subset. With respect to this clone: Its antigen is as yet unknown.

The length of the CDR3 is 15 residues. Trimming removed 7 bases at V and 2 bases at J, with 18 bases between. Germline loops: CDR1 SGHNT, CDR2 YYREEE (reference sequence). Sequencing was performed with immunoSEQ multiplex PCR; in TCRdb, only in-frame clones are kept and a portion is missing. The sample has millions of clones; over 90% are singletons. The TCR comes from a young man in good health. Some clones in this sample may be carry-over from other donors' samples. The J gene is TRBJ1-1, the V gene TRBV5-4, with D possibly matching TRBD1 (6 bases). Input material: naive CD4+ T cells from PBMCs. Subset defined: CD45RA+ positively selected. The CDR3 is CASSEEQGFNTEAFF. CDR3 in DNA: TGTGCCAGCTCGGAAGAGCAGGGGTTCAACACTGAAGCTTTCTTT.